This T cell receptor beta chain is from a study of blood T cell repertoires in COVID-19. Overall study context: Acute and convalescent COVID-19 specimens originated in the United States, Italy and Spain. PBMCs, B-cell-depleted T cells, or T cells provided the cDNA or gDNA that made up the material.

This clone was seen only once. The CDR3 has 14 amino acids. Germline CDR1 and CDR2: MDHEN and SYDVKM. Trimming cost V 6 bases and J 6 bases, with 16 bases left between them. Participants' reported clinical history set cohort assignment. Authors' processing steps: Amplifying reference gene primers gave estimates of nucleated cell counts. Using immunoSEQ multiplex PCR, the repertoire was profiled, and TCRdb retains in-frame clones only, with some absent. V, J and clone size were drawn from that table, and D and trimming were deduced from the DNA. Of more than 350,000 clones listed, roughly 84% are singletons.

The chain employs TRBV28 and TRBJ2-3; D perhaps matches TRBD1 (5 bases). The TCR comes from a woman aged 18 to 35 who had been exposed to COVID-19. Specimen: PBMCs or T cells enriched from blood (not recorded which). CDR3 amino acids: CASSPGLLGDTQYF. CDR3 sequence (DNA): TGTGCCAGCAGCCCAGGGCTTTTGGGGGATACGCAGTATTTT.